These 20 T cell receptor beta chains were sequenced from one sample in a study of CD8+ T cells in alopecia areata. RNA was extracted and reverse transcribed into cDNA as the sequencing template. Sequencing was performed with immunoSEQ multiplex PCR; in TCRdb, only in-frame clones are kept and a portion is missing. The profile covers roughly 120,000 clones, none occurring a single time. Sequenced material: lesional skin. These receptor sequences come from a C3H/HeJ mouse with alopecia areata. For this strain, the MHC haplotype corresponds to H2-k.

There are a few counts of this clone. Mouse gene names apply. The read halts 4 residues ahead of the CDR3 end, with the missing end drawn from the germline J gene. The chain has TRBV1 and TRBJ2-4; 7 bases agree with TRBD2. The V segment lost 0 bases and the J segment 0 bases; nucleotides outside the gene matches: 6. The CDR3 length is 17 residues. Per germline, CDR1 NSQYPW and CDR2 LRSPGD (reference sequence). The sequenced CDR3 bases are TGCACCTGCAGTGCAGACCCCTGGACTGGAAGTCAAAAC. Translating it yields CTCSADPWTGSQN. The entire CDR3 protein is CTCSADPWTGSQNTLYF. The complete variable domain, with remaining parts taken from reference TRBV1 and TRBJ2-4, reads VTLLEQNPRWRLVPRGQAVNLRCILKNSQYPWMSWYQQDLQKQLQWLFTLRSPGDKEVKSLPGADYLATRVTDTELRLQVANMSQGRTLYCTCSADPWTGSQNTLYFGAGTRLSVL.

This clone was seen only a few times. The germline and genes are mouse ones. With the read ending 4 residues before the CDR3 end, the germline J gene is used to fill in that end. V usage is TRBV19 and J usage is TRBJ2-7, with 11 bases fitting TRBD2. The CDR3 sequence is 15 residues long. The ends lost 6 bases at V and 0 bases at J; junction bases unmatched: 5. Germline lookup yields CDR1 FNHDT and CDR2 SITEND (reference sequence). The sequenced part of the CDR3 DNA is TGTGCCAGCACCTCGGGACTGGGGGCCTCCTAT. Translating gives CASTSGLGASY. The full CDR3 protein reads CASTSGLGASYEQYF. Full variable domain (missing parts from reference TRBV19 and TRBJ2-7): GGIITQTPKFLIGQEGQKLTLKCQQNFNHDTMYWYRQDSGKGLRLIYYSITENDLQKGDLSEGYDASREKKSSFSLTVTSAQKNEMAVFLCASTSGLGASYEQYFGPGTRLTVL.

On this clone: Gene names and germline match the mouse. The DNA ends 4 residues before the CDR3 does, and the rest of the CDR3 is filled in from the germline J gene. V is TRBV13-2 and J is TRBJ1-4; weak D call: TRBD1 (6 bases). The ends were cut back, 1 base at V and 4 bases at J, with 11 bases in the middle. The CDR3 has 15 amino acids. Germline assignment: CDR1 NNHNN and CDR2 SYGAGS (reference sequence). This CDR3 reads CASGDRAGVNERLFF. Incomplete CDR3 DNA: TGTGCCAGCGGTGATAGGGCAGGGGTCAACGAA.

Turning to this clone: Gene labels here are mouse ones. The CDR3 end is not reached by the read, which stops 4 residues before it; the germline J gene fills it in. This chain uses TRBV13-2 with TRBJ2-2; a possible D gene is TRBD1 (6 bases). Germline V gene lookup returns CDR1 NNHNN and CDR2 SYGAGS (reference sequence). V lost 2 bases and J lost 0, with 8 bases in between. This CDR3 is built from 15 residues. The CDR3: CASGEGGTNTGQLYF. CDR3 DNA (partial): TGTGCCAGCGGTGAAGGGGGAACAAACACCGGG.

As regards this clone: Gene names denote mouse genes. From the germline J gene comes the end of the CDR3, since the read stops 4 residues before it. The chain combines TRBV13-3 with TRBJ1-4, with 8 bases fitting TRBD1. Germline CDR1 is NNHDY and CDR2 is SYVADS. V shed 5 bases, J shed 6 bases, and the junction held 6 bases outside the gene matches. The length of the CDR3 is 14 residues. The sequenced CDR3 bases are TGTGCCAGCAGGTCAGGGGGCAGGGACGAA. It translates to CASRSGGRDE. The entire CDR3 protein is CASRSGGRDERLFF.

This clone was observed a few times. Here the gene names and germline are mouse. Read data end 4 residues before the CDR3 end; the end is taken from the germline J gene. This chain uses TRBV13-1 with TRBJ2-7; D is unclear. V lost 3 bases to trimming and J lost 0 bases, with 10 bases between them. The length of the CDR3 is 14 residues. CDR1 is NSHNY and CDR2 is SYGAGN in the germline V gene. The CDR3 region is CASSGYKNSYEQYF. The part of the CDR3 DNA that was read is TGTGCCAGCAGTGGGTACAAAAACTCCTAT.

On this clone: Mouse gene names and germline throughout. The CDR3 end falls 4 residues outside the read, so it is completed with the germline J gene. The gene calls are TRBV1 and TRBJ2-3; 7 nucleotides match TRBD2. CDR1 is NSQYPW and CDR2 is LRSPGD in the germline V gene (reference sequence). This CDR3 comprises 14 residues. The V segment lost 8 bases and the J segment 0 bases; nucleotides outside the gene matches: 5. The sequenced CDR3 bases are TGCACCTGCTGGGGGGACTCTAGTGCAGAA. Protein: CTCWGDSSAE. The CDR3 as a whole reads CTCWGDSSAETLYF.

This clone was found a few times. All gene names here are mouse names. Read sequence stops 4 residues before the CDR3 end, and the germline J gene provides the missing end. The chain has TRBV19 and TRBJ2-7, with D possibly TRBD2 on 6 matching bases. The CDR3 has 13 amino acids. Germline loops: CDR1 FNHDT, CDR2 SITEND (reference sequence). The CDR3: CASSAALGYEQYF. The CDR3 DNA, read in part, is TGTGCCAGCAGTGCCGCACTGGGATAT.

As concerns this clone: TCRdb's protein and the DNA translation differ at residue 13; the protein here comes from the DNA. Any gene name here is a mouse gene name. Coverage ceases 3 residues before the CDR3 finishes, and the germline J gene fills in the end. The rearrangement uses TRBV13-3 and TRBJ1-3; tentatively, D is TRBD1 (6 bases). This CDR3 is built from 16 residues. Germline CDR1 and CDR2: NNHDY and SYVADS. Trimming took 1 base from V and 0 from J, leaving 11 bases between them. The CDR3 loop is CASSDTRDNSGNTLYF. The DNA read from the CDR3 is TGTGCCAGCAGTGATACCCGGGACAATTCTGGAAATACG.

To note about this clone: Here the gene names and germline are mouse. The read finishes 4 residues shy of the CDR3 end, and the germline J gene is used to complete it. V and J are TRBV13-1 and TRBJ1-2, with TRBD1 as a possible D gene (6 bases). This CDR3 contains 14 residues. Deletions cut 4 bases from V and 1 base from J, with 11 bases between. Germline V gene lookup returns CDR1 NSHNY and CDR2 SYGAGN. Here the CDR3 reads CASSPQGRNSDYTF. The CDR3 bases that were read are TGTGCCAGCAGTCCCCAGGGGAGAAACTCC.

Only a few counts were recorded for this clone. The gene names here belong to mouse. The read terminates 4 residues before the CDR3 end, so the remaining end is supplied by the germline J gene. V gene TRBV1 combines with J gene TRBJ2-7, with TRBD2 identical over 11 bases. This CDR3 has 17 residues. V shed 1 base and J 0 bases; nucleotides not matched to a gene: 5. Germline loops: CDR1 NSQYPW, CDR2 LRSPGD (reference sequence). This CDR3 is CTCSAADWGGSSYEQYF. Incomplete CDR3 DNA: TGCACCTGCAGTGCAGCCGACTGGGGGGGGAGCTCCTAT.

Remarks on this clone: Mouse names are used for the genes. The read stops 4 residues short of the end of the CDR3; the missing end is completed from the germline J gene. The chain is built from TRBV19 and TRBJ1-1, with TRBD1 matching 7 bases. The germline gives CDR1 FNHDT, CDR2 SITEND (reference sequence). Losses at the gene ends were 0 bases for V and 4 bases for J; bases not matched to a gene: 3. The CDR3 consists of 14 residues. The CDR3 spells CASSIVGGSTEVFF. The covered CDR3 bases are TGTGCCAGCAGTATAGTAGGGGGCAGCACA.

As regards this clone: Here the gene names and germline are mouse. Read data end 4 residues before the CDR3 end; the end is taken from the germline J gene. The sample contains more than one DNA sequence encoding this CDR3. The chain recombines TRBV13-1 with TRBJ1-1; TRBD1 matches 8 bases. V shed 5 bases and J 1 base; nucleotides not matched to a gene: 4. CDR1 and CDR2 from the germline V gene are NSHNY and SYGAGN. The CDR3 totals 14 residues. The part of the CDR3 DNA that was read is TGTGCCAGCAGCGACAGGGGCGGAAACACA. As protein: CASSDRGGNT. The entire CDR3 reads CASSDRGGNTEVFF.

This clone was counted between two and nine times. Gene names and germline refer to mouse. CDR3 sequence reads: CTCNGWGSSYEQYF. CDR3 DNA, as far as it was read: TGCACCTGCAATGGGTGGGGGAGCTCCTAT. This chain uses TRBV1 with TRBJ2-7; weak D call: TRBD2 (6 bases). Read sequence stops 4 residues before the CDR3 end, and the germline J gene provides the missing end. The V end was cut by 7 bases, the J end by 0 bases, with 13 bases between. The CDR3 is made up of 14 amino acids. Germline CDR1 is NSQYPW and CDR2 is LRSPGD (reference sequence).

In its sample, this clone was seen a few times. The gene names here belong to mouse. From the germline J gene comes the end of the CDR3, since the read stops 4 residues before it. This chain connects TRBV17 to TRBJ2-7; 9 bases agree with TRBD2. There are 16 residues in the CDR3. Germline V gives CDR1 MNHDT, CDR2 YYDKIL. V was pared by 0 bases and J by 3 bases, with 6 bases of the junction left unmatched. The CDR3 bases that were read are TGTGCTAGCAGTAGAGATGAGGGACTGGGCATCTAT. Residues: CASSRDEGLGIY. The complete CDR3 reads CASSRDEGLGIYEQYF.

This clone was counted between two and nine times. These gene names are mouse names. The read terminates 4 residues before the CDR3 end, so the remaining end is supplied by the germline J gene. V is TRBV1 and J is TRBJ2-4, with 12 positions matching TRBD1. The CDR3 runs to 15 residues. Germline CDR1 is NSQYPW and CDR2 is LRSPGD (reference sequence). The covered CDR3 bases are TGCACCTGCAGTGGGGGACAGGGGGCGAGGAAC. Its protein product is CTCSGGQGARN. The full CDR3 protein is CTCSGGQGARNTLYF.

This clone has only a few counts. Gene and germline names: mouse. The sequence runs out 4 residues before the end of the CDR3; the remainder is reconstructed from the germline J gene. The chain employs TRBV17 and TRBJ2-5, with 9 bases lining up with TRBD2. CDR3 size: 14 residues. Germline CDR1 reads MNHDT; CDR2 reads YYDKIL. Trimming cost V 5 bases and J 2 bases; bases outside gene matches: 2. CDR3 residues: CASSWTGVQDTQYF. Partial CDR3 DNA: TGTGCTAGCAGTTGGACTGGGGTCCAAGAC.

This clone was detected a few times. The listed genes are named as in mouse. The CDR3 end falls 4 residues outside the read, so it is completed with the germline J gene. This sequence joins TRBV31 and TRBJ2-5; 8 bases are shared with TRBD2. The CDR3 runs 15 residues. From germline, CDR1 is GKSSPN and CDR2 SITVG. After removal of 0 bases from V and 3 bases from J, the junction contained 5 bases not matched to a gene. The covered CDR3 bases are TGTGCCTGGAGTCTATTGGCTGGGGGGCAAGAC. Translation: CAWSLLAGGQD. From start to end, the CDR3 is CAWSLLAGGQDTQYF.

This clone was seen more than once but under ten times. Genes and germline are mouse. The CDR3 extends 4 residues past the end of the read, so its final part is completed from the germline J gene. This chain links TRBV5 with TRBJ2-1, with D possibly matching TRBD1 (6 bases). The CDR3 is 16 amino acids. Trimming shortened V by 0 bases and J by 0 bases, and 9 bases separated the two germline ends. The germline gives CDR1 LGHNA, CDR2 YNLKQL (reference sequence). The CDR3 reads CASSQDRGYNYAEQFF. The CDR3 bases that were read are TGTGCCAGCAGCCAAGACAGGGGATATAACTATGCT.

This clone was detected ten times or more. Genes here carry mouse names. Read coverage stops 4 residues before the CDR3 terminus; the germline J gene supplies the remainder. This chain joins TRBV1 and TRBJ2-1, with D possibly TRBD2 on 5 matching bases. The V gene's germline CDR1 is NSQYPW and CDR2 LRSPGD (reference sequence). V dropped 0 bases and J dropped 2 bases, with 8 bases sitting between them. The CDR3 has 15 residues. The CDR3 reads CTCSADVWDYAEQFF. The sequenced part of the CDR3 DNA is TGCACCTGCAGTGCAGATGTCTGGGACTATGCT. Together with reference TRBV1 and TRBJ2-1, the CDR3 gives the full variable domain: VTLLEQNPRWRLVPRGQAVNLRCILKNSQYPWMSWYQQDLQKQLQWLFTLRSPGDKEVKSLPGADYLATRVTDTELRLQVANMSQGRTLYCTCSADVWDYAEQFFGPGTRLTVL.